This T cell receptor (beta chain) was sequenced in a study of blood T cell repertoires in COVID-19. In the study overall: T cells, B-cell-depleted T cells, or PBMCs supplied cDNA or gDNA.

Original analysis: Estimation of nucleated cell counts was performed using reference gene primer amplification. Using immunoSEQ multiplex PCR, the repertoire was profiled, and TCRdb retains in-frame clones only, with some absent. From that table come the V and J calls and clone size; the DNA was used to work out D and trimming. The sample has some 48,000 clones, approximately 90% seen once. V lost 4 bases, J lost 0 bases, and 13 bases lay in between. CDR1 is SGDLS, CDR2 YYNGEE, per germline. The CDR3 covers 16 residues. V gene TRBV9 combines with J gene TRBJ1-4, with D tentatively TRBD1 (6 bases). The source is a man in his 70s with acute or convalescent COVID-19. Sequences were obtained from peripheral blood. The CDR3, as DNA: TGTGCCAGCAGCAAACGGACAGATGCAACTAATGAAAAACTGTTTTTT. Protein: CASSKRTDATNEKLFF.